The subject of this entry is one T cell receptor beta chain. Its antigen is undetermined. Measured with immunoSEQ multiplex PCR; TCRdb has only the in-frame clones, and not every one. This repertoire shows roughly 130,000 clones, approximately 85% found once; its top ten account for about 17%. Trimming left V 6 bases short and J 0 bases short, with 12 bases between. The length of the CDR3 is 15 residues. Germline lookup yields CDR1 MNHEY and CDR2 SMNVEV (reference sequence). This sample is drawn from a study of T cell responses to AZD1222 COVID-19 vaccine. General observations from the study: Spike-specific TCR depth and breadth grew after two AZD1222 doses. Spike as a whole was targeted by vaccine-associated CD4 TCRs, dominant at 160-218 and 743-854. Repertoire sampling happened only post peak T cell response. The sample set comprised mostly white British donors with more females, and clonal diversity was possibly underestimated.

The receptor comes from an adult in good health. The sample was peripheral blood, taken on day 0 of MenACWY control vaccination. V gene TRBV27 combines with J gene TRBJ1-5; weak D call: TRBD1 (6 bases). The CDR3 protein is CASRVQGYSNQPQHF. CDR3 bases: TGTGCCAGCAGGGTACAGGGTTATAGCAATCAGCCCCAGCATTTT.